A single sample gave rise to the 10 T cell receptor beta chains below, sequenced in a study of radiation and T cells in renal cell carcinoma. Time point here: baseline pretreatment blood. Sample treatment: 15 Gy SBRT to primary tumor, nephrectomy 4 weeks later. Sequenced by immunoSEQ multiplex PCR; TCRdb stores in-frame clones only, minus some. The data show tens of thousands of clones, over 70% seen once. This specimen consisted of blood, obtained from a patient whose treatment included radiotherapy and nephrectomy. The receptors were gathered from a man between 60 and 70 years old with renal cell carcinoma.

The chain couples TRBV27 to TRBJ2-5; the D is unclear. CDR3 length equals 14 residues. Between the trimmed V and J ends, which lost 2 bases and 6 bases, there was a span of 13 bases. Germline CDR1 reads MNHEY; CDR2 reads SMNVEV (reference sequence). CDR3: CASSLIAGRKTQYF. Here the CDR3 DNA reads TGTGCCAGCAGTTTAATCGCAGGCCGTAAGACCCAGTACTTC.

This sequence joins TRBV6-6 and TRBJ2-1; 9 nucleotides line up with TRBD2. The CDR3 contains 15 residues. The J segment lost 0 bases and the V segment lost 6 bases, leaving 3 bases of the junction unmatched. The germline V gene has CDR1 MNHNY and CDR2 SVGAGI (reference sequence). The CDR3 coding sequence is TGTGCCAGCAGCATTAGCGGGAGCTCCTACAATGAGCAGTTCTTC. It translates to CASSISGSSYNEQFF.

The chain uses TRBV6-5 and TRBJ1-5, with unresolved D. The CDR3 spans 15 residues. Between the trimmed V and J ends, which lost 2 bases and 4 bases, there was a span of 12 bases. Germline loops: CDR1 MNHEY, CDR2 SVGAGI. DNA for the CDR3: TGTGCCAGCAGTTACGGTACTTCGGGTAATCAGCCCCAGCATTTT. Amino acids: CASSYGTSGNQPQHF.

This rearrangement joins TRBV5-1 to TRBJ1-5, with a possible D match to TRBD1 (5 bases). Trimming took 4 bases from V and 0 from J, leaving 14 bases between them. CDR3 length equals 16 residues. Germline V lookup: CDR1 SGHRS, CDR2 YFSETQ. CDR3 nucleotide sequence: TGCGCCAGCAGCCCGGGGACGGTAGATAGCAATCAGCCCCAGCATTTT. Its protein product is CASSPGTVDSNQPQHF.

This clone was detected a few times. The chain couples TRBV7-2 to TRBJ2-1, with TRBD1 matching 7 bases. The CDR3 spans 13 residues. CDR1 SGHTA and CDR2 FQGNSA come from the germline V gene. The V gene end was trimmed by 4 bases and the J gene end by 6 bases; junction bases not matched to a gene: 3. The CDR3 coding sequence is TGTGCCAGCAGCTACGACAGGGCCAATGAGCAGTTCTTC. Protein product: CASSYDRANEQFF.

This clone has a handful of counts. The CDR3 is CASRLNLRSPLHF. The DNA of the CDR3 is TGTGCCAGCAGGCTCAATTTGCGTTCACCCCTCCACTTT. The chain links TRBV6-1 to TRBJ1-6, with D unresolved. This CDR3 has 13 amino acids. The ends were cut back, 6 bases at V and 9 bases at J, with 12 bases in the middle. The V gene's germline CDR1 is MNHNS and CDR2 SASEGT.

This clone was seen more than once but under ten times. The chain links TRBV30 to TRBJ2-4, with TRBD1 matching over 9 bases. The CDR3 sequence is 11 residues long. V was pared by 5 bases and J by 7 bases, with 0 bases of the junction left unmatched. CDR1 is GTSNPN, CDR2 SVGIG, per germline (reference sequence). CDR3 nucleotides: TGTGCCTGGGACAGGGGGAACATTCAGTACTTC. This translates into CAWDRGNIQYF.

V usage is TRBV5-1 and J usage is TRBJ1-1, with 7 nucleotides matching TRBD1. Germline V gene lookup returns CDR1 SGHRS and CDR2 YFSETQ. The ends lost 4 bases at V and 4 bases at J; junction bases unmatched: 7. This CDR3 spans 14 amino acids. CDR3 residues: CASSIGQVGTEAFF. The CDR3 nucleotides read TGCGCCAGCAGCATCGGACAGGTCGGCACTGAAGCTTTCTTT.

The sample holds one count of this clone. This chain's CDR3 is CASSLSGFQPQHF. For the CDR3, the DNA is TGTGCCAGCAGTTTATCGGGTTTCCAGCCCCAGCATTTT. The chain uses TRBV27 and TRBJ1-5; D unclear. Germline CDR1 MNHEY, CDR2 SMNVEV (reference sequence). Trimming took off 0 bases at V and 7 bases at J, with 7 bases between the two ends. This CDR3 is 13 amino acids long.

CDR3 region: CACYTGGAEAFF. In nucleotides, the CDR3 is TGTGCCTGCTATACAGGGGGGGCTGAAGCTTTCTTT. The chain couples TRBV30 to TRBJ1-1, with TRBD1 identical over 8 bases. The CDR3 spans 12 residues. With V trimmed by 6 bases and J by 6 bases, 6 bases remained unmatched. The germline V gene has CDR1 GTSNPN and CDR2 SVGIG (reference sequence). Looking up the rest from reference TRBV30 and TRBJ1-1 gives the full variable domain: SQTIHQWPATLVQPVGSPLSLECTVEGTSNPNLYWYRQAAGRGLQLLFYSVGIGQISSEVPQNLSASRPQDRQFILSSKKLLLSDSGFYLCACYTGGAEAFFGQGTRLTVV.